These T cell receptor beta chains were read from a single sample in a study of blood T cell repertoires in COVID-19. Profiling relied on immunoSEQ multiplex PCR, and the TCRdb table lists in-frame clones only, not all of them. The table lists tens of thousands of clones, about 85% of them singletons, with roughly 15% in the top ten. Source material: peripheral blood. All receptors come from a woman between 65 and 79 years old with acute or convalescent COVID-19. Both conserved end residues are part of each CDR3. The order of the fields is clone size, D gene, J gene, V gene, CDR3 protein. A D gene is named only where the DNA matches it firmly. The size entry is marked missing in some rows and otherwise reads once, few, many or a size class.

.,TRBD1,TRBJ1-1,TRBV5-4,CASSPGQGTGVSEAFF
.,.,TRBJ2-2,TRBV6-5,CASNPGLTGELFF
few,.,TRBJ2-3,TRBV9,CASSVGGAESDTQYF
.,.,TRBJ2-1,TRBV10-1,CASSSSVGSSYNEQFF
.,.,TRBJ2-1,TRBV11-2,CASSLDRLTEQFF
.,.,TRBJ1-5,TRBV7-2,CASSLDGRYSNQPQHF
.,.,TRBJ2-3,TRBV24-1,CATSDSGGSNTDTQYF
.,TRBD1,TRBJ1-4,TRBV3-1/TRBV3-2,CASSPPGQGQEKLFF
.,TRBD1,TRBJ2-3,TRBV19,CASSIDGQGADTQYF
.,TRBD2,TRBJ2-1,TRBV27,CASSSLLAGVYNEQFF
.,TRBD1,TRBJ1-1,TRBV19,CATKDRARFGDTEAFF
.,.,TRBJ1-2,TRBV9,CASSVVGRDGYTF
.,.,TRBJ2-1,TRBV3-1/TRBV3-2,CASSQELASSYNEQFF
.,TRBD2,TRBJ2-3,TRBV5-1,CASSLSGTTDTQYF
.,.,TRBJ1-5,TRBV10-3,CAIKQNSNQPQHF
.,.,TRBJ2-1,TRBV25-1,CASSDRGTQNEQFF
once,.,TRBJ2-1,TRBV4-1,CASSQDRDIGQFF
.,TRBD1,TRBJ1-2,TRBV28,CASETGVYGYTF
.,TRBD1,TRBJ2-1,TRBV7-6,CASRSGTGAGQFF
.,TRBD1,TRBJ1-1,TRBV5-1,CASSLSQGDTEAFF
.,.,TRBJ1-1,TRBV6-1,CASSDWGGYEAFF
.,.,TRBJ2-3,TRBV14,CASSQAPSRPDTQYF
.,TRBD2,TRBJ2-1,TRBV9,CASSVTSGGVNEQFF
once,TRBD1,TRBJ1-2,TRBV11-3,CASSLDCHTTGRLGLWGYTF
once,.,TRBJ2-5,TRBV11-2,CASSLDRWQIQETQYF
once,.,TRBJ1-1,TRBV19,CASSSLGMNTEAFF
once,TRBD1,TRBJ1-1,TRBV9,CASSRIQGEAFF
.,TRBD1,TRBJ1-5,TRBV4-3,CASSQDAAGGRQPQHF
few,.,TRBJ1-1,TRBV5-5,CASSPGHRNTEAFF
.,.,TRBJ1-1,TRBV18,CASSPLSSVGNTEAFF
.,.,TRBJ1-2,TRBV7-9,CASSLGGQGTIYGYTF
few,TRBD1,TRBJ1-6,TRBV5-6,CASSKRKTGNHNSPLHF
.,.,TRBJ1-1,TRBV18,CASSPLSGSTEAFF
.,.,TRBJ2-1,TRBV7-8,CASSLLETVSYNEQFF
once,TRBD2,TRBJ2-4,TRBV18,CASSPGRVKNIQYF
.,.,TRBJ2-5,TRBV28,CASSLYRQGLMIGTQYF
.,.,TRBJ1-5,TRBV19,CASSMKVREGNQPQHF
.,TRBD1,TRBJ1-6,TRBV5-6,CASSETGLRNSPLHF
.,.,TRBJ1-3,TRBV7-2,CASSSRLGTPGNTIYF
.,.,TRBJ1-1,TRBV7-9,CASSSPGDTEAFF
.,.,TRBJ2-3,TRBV6-5,CASSYSAGAADTQYF
.,.,TRBJ1-2,TRBV29-1,CSVGAGNYGYTF
.,TRBD2,TRBJ2-1,TRBV7-2,CASSLRGLASSSYNEQFF
few,.,TRBJ1-2,TRBV6-5,CASSQQDNYGYTF
.,TRBD2,TRBJ2-1,TRBV7-9,CASSPTSAEQFF
.,TRBD1,TRBJ1-2,TRBV12-3/TRBV12-4,CASRRGRSYGYTF
.,TRBD2,TRBJ2-1,TRBV18,CASSPAMGGINNEQFF
once,.,TRBJ2-3,TRBV10-1,CASSQYTTDTQYF
.,TRBD1,TRBJ2-3,TRBV11-3,CASSLEGSGTGDSNTQYF
.,.,TRBJ1-2,TRBV27,CASSPQTLSYGYTF
.,TRBD2,TRBJ2-3,TRBV10-1,CASSESLAGLDTQYF
.,.,TRBJ1-2,TRBV27,CASSFGWQGEDGYTF